The 30 T cell receptor beta chains reported below all come from one sample, sequenced in a study of technical replicates of blood from a few donors. Sequenced by immunoSEQ multiplex PCR; TCRdb stores in-frame clones only, minus some. In the table there are about 83,000 clones, more than 90% of which are singletons. The sample taken for sequencing was T cells isolated from PBMCs. The source of these receptors is a human donor in good health.

V is TRBV6-1 and J is TRBJ1-2; the D gene is possibly TRBD1 (6 bases). Germline V gene data show CDR1 as MNHNS and CDR2 as SASEGT. V shed 11 bases and J shed 7 bases, with 20 bases lying between them. The length of the CDR3 is 13 residues. CDR3 in DNA: TGTGCCCTTTCGAGGGGGGAGGGATTTGGCTACACCTTC. Its translation: CALSRGEGFGYTF.

This clone was observed a few times. The chain combines TRBV7-6 with TRBJ2-1; the D is unclear. This CDR3 has 13 amino acids. The germline CDR1 and CDR2 sequences are SGHVS and FNYEAQ. The germline V and J ends were trimmed by 4 bases and 6 bases, with 10 bases remaining between them. DNA for the CDR3: TGTGCCAGCAGCTCCGAAGTCGGCAATGAGCAGTTCTTC. It is translated as CASSSEVGNEQFF.

The chain links TRBV7-6 to TRBJ2-2; D is ambiguous. This CDR3 has 14 residues. V was pared by 3 bases and J by 4 bases, with 9 bases between. Germline CDR1 and CDR2: SGHVS and FNYEAQ. Here the CDR3 DNA reads TGTGCCAGCAGCTTGTTTCGGAGCACCGGGGAGCTGTTTTTT. This gives the protein CASSLFRSTGELFF.

V usage is TRBV7-6 and J usage is TRBJ1-1; TRBD1 is a possible D gene (5 bases). The length of the CDR3 is 12 residues. In germline, CDR1 is SGHVS, CDR2 FNYEAQ. The CDR3 DNA follows: TGTGTCTATTGGGGCCAGAACACTGAAGCTTTCTTT. This sequence encodes CVYWGQNTEAFF.

The chain couples TRBV5-1 to TRBJ1-3; D may be TRBD1 (6 bases). The V end lost 5 bases, the J end lost 0 bases, and 12 bases lay between the germline ends. This CDR3 spans 15 amino acids. Germline V CDR1 and CDR2: SGHRS, YFSETQ. Here the CDR3 reads CASRRTEHSGNTIYF. For the CDR3, the DNA is TGCGCCAGCAGAAGGACAGAACACTCTGGAAACACCATATATTTT.

The rearrangement links TRBV30 to TRBJ2-1; weak D call: TRBD2 (6 bases). CDR3 length: 14 amino acids. CDR1 is GTSNPN and CDR2 is SVGIG in the germline V gene (reference sequence). Trimming removed 6 bases at V and 0 bases at J, with 12 bases between. Here the CDR3 DNA reads TGTGCCTGTCCGGGGGATAGCTCCTACAATGAGCAGTTCTTC. It encodes CACPGDSSYNEQFF.

V usage is TRBV6-4 and J usage is TRBJ1-2; no firm D call. The germline V gene has CDR1 MRHNA and CDR2 SNTAGT. This CDR3 has 14 amino acids. Trimming left V 0 bases short and J 5 bases short, with 10 bases between. The CDR3 protein is CASSDSIRGYGYTF. CDR3 nucleotides: TGTGCCAGCAGTGACTCGATCCGAGGATATGGCTACACCTTC.

The chain joins TRBV6-6 to TRBJ2-4; tentatively, D is TRBD2 (6 bases). This CDR3 spans 13 amino acids. V was clipped by 8 bases and J by 1 base, with 9 bases between them. CDR1 is MNHNY, CDR2 SVGAGI, per germline (reference sequence). CDR3 region: CASRGEAKNIQYF. CDR3 sequence (DNA): TGTGCCAGCCGCGGGGAGGCCAAAAACATTCAGTACTTC.

Only one count was recorded for this clone. V gene TRBV12-5 combines with J gene TRBJ2-1; 8 bases are a match to TRBD2. The junction had 1 base not matched to a gene; V was cut back by 1 base and J by 2 bases. Germline V gives CDR1 LGHNT, CDR2 FRNRAP. CDR3 size: 15 residues. The CDR3 protein is CASGLGGLAYNEQFF. CDR3 bases: TGTGCTAGTGGTTTGGGGGGACTAGCCTACAATGAGCAGTTCTTC.

The rearrangement links TRBV5-4 to TRBJ1-1; D is ambiguous. The CDR3 is 14 residues long. Trimming took off 1 base at V and 4 bases at J, with 11 bases between the two ends. Germline V lookup: CDR1 SGHNT, CDR2 YYREEE (reference sequence). CDR3 sequence: CASSLPGEVTEAFF. The CDR3 bases are TGTGCCAGCAGCTTGCCAGGTGAAGTCACTGAAGCTTTCTTT.

The chain recombines TRBV6-1 with TRBJ1-6; unclear D gene. This CDR3 region has 15 residues. Germline CDR1 reads MNHNS; CDR2 reads SASEGT. V was shortened by 6 bases and J by 6 bases, with 15 bases between the two germline ends. The CDR3 bases are TGTGCCAGCAGCCCTTTCGGGGTAATTAATTCACCCCTCCACTTT. This codes for CASSPFGVINSPLHF.

V and J are TRBV5-1 and TRBJ2-7; 7 nucleotides align to TRBD1. The CDR3 loop spans 12 amino acids. J lost 3 bases, V lost 5 bases, and 2 bases had no gene match. Germline V CDR1 and CDR2: SGHRS, YFSETQ. The CDR3 protein is CASRRDSYEQYF. The CDR3 DNA follows: TGCGCCAGCAGACGGGACAGCTACGAGCAGTACTTC.

The V call is TRBV15, the J call TRBJ2-1; perhaps TRBD2 as D (5 bases). CDR1 LNHNV and CDR2 YYDKDF come from the germline V gene (reference sequence). The CDR3 runs to 15 residues. Trimming cost V 3 bases and J 8 bases, with 17 bases left between them. The CDR3 sequence: CATSSPEGTTHEQFF. The CDR3 nucleotides are TGTGCCACCAGCAGCCCCGAGGGCACCACACATGAGCAGTTCTTC.

This rearrangement joins TRBV11-3 to TRBJ1-3; 9 bases fit TRBD1. CDR1 and CDR2 from the germline V gene are SGHNT and YENEEA. This CDR3 has 14 amino acids. After removal of 5 bases from V and 16 bases from J, the junction contained 15 bases not matched to a gene. The CDR3 reads CASSARVKGQGFYF. The CDR3 DNA is TGTGCCAGCAGCGCGAGGGTTAAGGGACAGGGTTTCTATTTT. The full variable domain, its missing parts supplied by reference TRBV11-3 and TRBJ1-3, is EAGVVQSPRYKIIEKKQPVAFWCNPISGHNTLYWYLQNLGQGPELLIRYENEEAVDDSQLPKDRFSAERLKGVDSTLKIQPAELGDSAVYLCASSARVKGQGFYFGEGSWLTVV.

The chain couples TRBV7-9 to TRBJ2-7; D is possibly TRBD1 (6 bases). The CDR3 extends over 12 amino acids. V dropped 6 bases and J dropped 2 bases, with 8 bases sitting between them. CDR1 is SEHNR, CDR2 FQNEAQ, per germline (reference sequence). This CDR3 is CASRTGTYEQYF. Here the CDR3 DNA reads TGTGCCAGCAGGACAGGAACCTACGAGCAGTACTTC.

The CDR3 here is CASSQQTRQGEDTEAFF. The CDR3 DNA is TGTGCCAGCAGCCAGCAAACACGACAGGGGGAAGACACTGAAGCTTTCTTT. The V and J genes are TRBV4-2 and TRBJ1-1; 9 bases line up with TRBD1. CDR1 and CDR2 (germline): LGHNA, YNFKEQ. This CDR3 has 17 amino acids. V trimming: 3 bases; J trimming: 3 bases; junction bases outside the gene matches: 11.

V and J are TRBV2 and TRBJ2-1, with 13 bases lining up with TRBD2. CDR1 and CDR2 (germline): SNHLY, FYNNEI. This CDR3 has 15 residues. The trim removed 8 bases at V and 8 bases at J, leaving 9 bases unmatched. CDR3 nucleotide sequence: TGTGCCAGCCTTTATGGGACTAGCGGGACCGATGAGCAGTTCTTC. This sequence encodes CASLYGTSGTDEQFF.

The rearrangement links TRBV19 to TRBJ2-1; 7 nucleotides line up with TRBD2. The germline V gene has CDR1 LNHDA and CDR2 SQIVND (reference sequence). Losses at the gene ends were 4 bases for V and 8 bases for J; bases not matched to a gene: 5. This CDR3 is built from 13 residues. The chain's CDR3 is CASSSTSVDEQFF. The CDR3 nucleotides are TGTGCCAGTAGTAGCACTAGCGTCGATGAGCAGTTCTTC.

The V and J genes are TRBV7-2 and TRBJ1-1; D remains unclear. Germline CDR1 is SGHTA and CDR2 is FQGNSA. The length of the CDR3 is 12 residues. V lost 5 bases and J 2 bases, leaving 6 bases between the germline ends. CDR3 amino acids: CASSPFNTEAFF. The CDR3 coding sequence is TGTGCCAGCAGCCCTTTTAACACTGAAGCTTTCTTT.

Only a few counts were recorded for this clone. This rearrangement joins TRBV28 to TRBJ1-5, with TRBD1 matching 7 bases. The V and J ends lost 5 bases and 0 bases, in that order; junction bases with no gene match: 7. This CDR3 has 16 amino acids. Germline loops: CDR1 MDHEN, CDR2 SYDVKM. The CDR3 coding sequence is TGTGCCAGCAGTCCCGCGGGACAGCTTAGCAATCAGCCCCAGCATTTT. Amino acid sequence: CASSPAGQLSNQPQHF.

The chain combines TRBV4-1 with TRBJ2-1, with 10 bases that match TRBD2. Trimming took 1 base from V and 2 from J; bases not matched to a gene: 5. The germline gives CDR1 MGHRA, CDR2 YSYEKL. The CDR3 sequence is 17 residues long. CDR3 sequence reads: CASSQVVTSGAYNEQFF. In DNA, the CDR3 is TGCGCCAGCAGCCAAGTTGTAACTAGCGGGGCCTACAATGAGCAGTTCTTC.

The rearrangement joins TRBV19 to TRBJ1-1; 10 bases align to TRBD1. The germline V gene encodes CDR1 LNHDA and CDR2 SQIVND (reference sequence). The V segment lost 6 bases and the J segment 4 bases; nucleotides outside the gene matches: 5. The CDR3 has 14 amino acids. CDR3 coding DNA: TGTGCCAGTAGGGTGGGGACAGGGGTCACTGAAGCTTTCTTT. Translating it yields CASRVGTGVTEAFF.

The rearrangement uses TRBV11-3 and TRBJ2-7, with TRBD1 matching 8 bases. This CDR3 has 14 residues. J lost 2 bases, V lost 1 base, and 1 base had no gene match. The germline CDR1 and CDR2 sequences are SGHNT and YENEEA. CDR3 loop: CASSLGRGPYEQYF. The DNA for the CDR3 is TGTGCCAGCAGCTTAGGCAGGGGGCCCTACGAGCAGTACTTC. Combining the CDR3 with reference TRBV11-3 and TRBJ2-7 gives the whole variable domain EAGVVQSPRYKIIEKKQPVAFWCNPISGHNTLYWYLQNLGQGPELLIRYENEEAVDDSQLPKDRFSAERLKGVDSTLKIQPAELGDSAVYLCASSLGRGPYEQYFGPGTRLTVT.

CDR3 nucleotide sequence: TGCAGCGTTCGGACGGGGAGCTCCTACAATGAGCAGTTCTTC. Protein product: CSVRTGSSYNEQFF. The V and J genes are TRBV29-1 and TRBJ2-1, with a tentative D call TRBD2 (5 bases). Germline values: CDR1 SQVTM, CDR2 ANQGSEA. V was trimmed by 5 bases and J by 0 bases, leaving 11 bases between them. The CDR3 consists of 14 residues.

This chain links TRBV4-1 with TRBJ2-5, with 8 nucleotides matching TRBD1. This CDR3 has 16 amino acids. Per the germline V gene, CDR1 is MGHRA and CDR2 is YSYEKL. The V segment lost 4 bases and the J segment 0 bases; nucleotides outside the gene matches: 7. The CDR3 protein is CASSLRQGSYQETQYF. CDR3 nucleotide sequence: TGCGCCAGCAGCCTACGACAGGGGTCGTACCAAGAGACCCAGTACTTC.

This clone was seen just once. The chain is built from TRBV5-1 and TRBJ1-2; D gene unclear. This CDR3 has 13 residues. CDR1 is SGHRS and CDR2 is YFSETQ in the germline V gene. V lost 0 bases to trimming and J lost 2 bases, with 5 bases between them. The CDR3 is CASSLGANYGYTF. CDR3 nucleotide sequence: TGCGCCAGCAGCTTGGGGGCAAACTATGGCTACACCTTC.

This chain uses TRBV5-4 with TRBJ1-3; maybe TRBD1 (5 bases). The CDR3 consists of 14 residues. The germline gives CDR1 SGHNT, CDR2 YYREEE (reference sequence). V was clipped by 4 bases and J by 3 bases, with 11 bases between them. CDR3 bases: TGTGCCAGCAGCCGAGACAGCAATGGAAACACCATATATTTT. This codes for CASSRDSNGNTIYF.

The gene calls are TRBV18 and TRBJ2-1; no clear D. Germline CDR1 KGHSH, CDR2 LQKENI. This CDR3 is built from 13 residues. V was clipped by 0 bases and J by 8 bases, with 8 bases between them. The DNA for the CDR3 is TGTGCCAGCTCACCACCGGTAGTTGATGAGCAGTTCTTC. Encoded protein: CASSPPVVDEQFF.

The chain's CDR3 is CASSFLGTEFYEQYF. CDR3 sequence (DNA): TGTGCCAGCAGTTTTCTAGGGACAGAGTTCTACGAGCAGTACTTC. V usage is TRBV28 and J usage is TRBJ2-7; the match to TRBD1 covers 7 bases. From germline, CDR1 is MDHEN and CDR2 SYDVKM. The CDR3 has 15 residues. Trimming took 3 bases from V and 3 from J; bases not matched to a gene: 8.

The genes are TRBV7-2 and TRBJ2-7, with D tentatively TRBD1 (5 bases). The V gene lost 3 bases and the J gene lost 3 bases, with 12 bases spanning the gap. The CDR3 consists of 14 residues. Germline V gene data show CDR1 as SGHTA and CDR2 as FQGNSA. The CDR3 is CASSFRFRDYEQYF. The CDR3, as DNA: TGTGCCAGCAGCTTTAGGTTCAGGGACTACGAGCAGTACTTC.